A selection of T cell receptor beta chains follows, all from one sample in a study of blood T cell repertoires in COVID-19. The assay was immunoSEQ multiplex PCR, and TCRdb's table has in-frame clones only and misses some. The table lists 55,000 to 65,000 clones, 75% to 85% of them singletons, with roughly 12% in the top ten. Input material: peripheral blood. The receptors were gathered from a human donor in a cohort sampled during active COVID-19. The CDR3 runs from the conserved cysteine through the conserved F or W. The D gene is left open where the match is weak. Some rows mark clone size as missing; the rest say once, few, many or name a class of expanded clone.

V gene: TRBV11-1
clone size: -
J gene: TRBJ2-5
D gene: -
CDR3 protein: CASRHGGETQYF
CDR3 DNA: TGTGCCAGTCGTCACGGAGGGGAGACCCAGTACTTC

V gene: TRBV14
clone size: -
J gene: TRBJ1-6
D gene: -
CDR3 protein: CASSLRRGGLDSPLHF
CDR3 DNA: TGTGCCAGCAGCCTCCGCAGGGGTGGTTTGGATTCACCCCTCCACTTT

V gene: TRBV10-2
clone size: -
J gene: TRBJ1-1
D gene: -
CDR3 protein: CASRDDRETEAFF
CDR3 DNA: TGCGCCAGCAGAGATGACCGGGAGACTGAAGCTTTCTTT

V gene: TRBV3-1/TRBV3-2
clone size: -
J gene: TRBJ2-1
D gene: TRBD2
CDR3 protein: CASSQDTGGAYNEQFF
CDR3 DNA: TGTGCCAGCAGCCAAGATACTGGGGGGGCCTACAATGAGCAGTTCTTC

V gene: TRBV9
clone size: -
J gene: TRBJ1-4
D gene: -
CDR3 protein: CASSAQVKNEKLFF
CDR3 DNA: TGTGCCAGCAGCGCACAGGTTAAAAATGAAAAACTGTTTTTT

V gene: TRBV9
clone size: few
J gene: TRBJ2-7
D gene: TRBD1
CDR3 protein: CASSERDRGPKQYF
CDR3 DNA: TGTGCCAGCAGCGAACGGGACAGGGGGCCTAAGCAGTACTTC

V gene: TRBV30
clone size: -
J gene: TRBJ2-2
D gene: TRBD1
CDR3 protein: CAWKLGQGATGELFF
CDR3 DNA: TGTGCCTGGAAACTCGGGCAGGGGGCCACCGGGGAGCTGTTTTTT

V gene: TRBV28
clone size: -
J gene: TRBJ1-4
D gene: TRBD1
CDR3 protein: CASSIMTGGHEKLFF
CDR3 DNA: TGTGCCAGCAGTATAATGACAGGGGGGCATGAAAAACTGTTTTTT

V gene: TRBV10-3
clone size: -
J gene: TRBJ1-3
D gene: TRBD1
CDR3 protein: CAISKGQGVENTIYF
CDR3 DNA: TGTGCCATCAGTAAGGGACAGGGGGTTGAAAACACCATATATTTT

V gene: TRBV12-3/TRBV12-4
clone size: -
J gene: TRBJ2-2
D gene: -
CDR3 protein: CASSFSGPGELFF
CDR3 DNA: TGTGCCAGCAGTTTTTCAGGCCCGGGGGAGCTGTTTTTT

V gene: TRBV7-8
clone size: -
J gene: TRBJ2-5
D gene: -
CDR3 protein: CASSLARGTQYF
CDR3 DNA: TGTGCCAGCAGCTTAGCGCGTGGTACCCAGTACTTC

V gene: TRBV19
clone size: -
J gene: TRBJ2-5
D gene: -
CDR3 protein: CASRRTGGGKETQYF
CDR3 DNA: TGTGCCAGTAGGAGGACTGGCGGGGGCAAAGAGACCCAGTACTTC

V gene: TRBV18
clone size: -
J gene: TRBJ1-3
D gene: TRBD1
CDR3 protein: CASSPGTGGENTIYF
CDR3 DNA: TGTGCCAGCTCACCCGGGACAGGGGGCGAAAACACCATATATTTT